The clone carrying this T cell receptor beta chain came up many times. Antigen: not known. TCRdb re-derived calls from the RT-PCR reads in MiXCR, one entry per CDR3 protein. This sample has 430,000 or so distinct CDR3 sequences, with approximately 9.9% found just once. These data originate in a study of response to subunit inactivated influenza vaccine. With 3 bases clipped from V and 5 bases from J, the junction kept 12 bases outside the gene matches. The CDR3 has 19 residues. Per germline, CDR1 DFQATT and CDR2 SNEGSKA (reference sequence). The study, taken as a whole, reports: It was the authors' suggestion that each seasonal influenza vaccination recruits few new T cells.

The chain links TRBV20-1 to TRBJ2-2; 16 positions match TRBD2. The origin of this receptor is a man in his forties or fifties who received an inactivated influenza vaccine. The specimen was PBMCs from blood, collected roughly 47 days after vaccination. CDR3 sequence (DNA): TGCAGTGCTAGTACCGGGACTAGCGGGAGGGCCGTTTATACCGGGGAGCTGTTTTTT. It specifies CSASTGTSGRAVYTGELFF.